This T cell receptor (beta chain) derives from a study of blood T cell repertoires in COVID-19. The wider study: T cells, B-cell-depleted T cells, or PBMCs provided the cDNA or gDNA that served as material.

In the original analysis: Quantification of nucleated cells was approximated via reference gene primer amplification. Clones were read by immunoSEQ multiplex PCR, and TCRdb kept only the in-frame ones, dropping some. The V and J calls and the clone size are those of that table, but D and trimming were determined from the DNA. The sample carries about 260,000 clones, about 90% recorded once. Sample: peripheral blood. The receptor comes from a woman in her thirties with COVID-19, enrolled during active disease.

This CDR3 reads CASRPSSGPDEQYF. The CDR3, as DNA: TGTGCCAGCAGACCCTCTAGCGGGCCGGACGAGCAGTACTTC. The chain links TRBV6-6 to TRBJ2-7, with 8 bases matching TRBD2. Trimming removed 6 bases from V and 5 bases from J; junction bases left unmatched: 9. The CDR3 is 14 amino acids. Per germline, CDR1 MNHNY and CDR2 SVGAGI (reference sequence).